Included here is one TCR beta chain sequence, with context. Measured with immunoSEQ multiplex PCR; TCRdb has only the in-frame clones, and not every one. This sample has around 150,000 clones, with approximately 88% found just once. These data originate in a study of cytomegalovirus exposure and HLA in healthy donors. The overall study: The 100 to 150 validation repertoires, a later analysis reported, used the same platform as the 550 to 700 repertoires from the first cohort.

The CDR3 totals 15 residues. The V segment lost 4 bases and the J segment 0 bases; nucleotides outside the gene matches: 2. Germline V gene data show CDR1 as SGHRS and CDR2 as YFSETQ. This receptor was identified in a young woman in good health and CMV-seropositive. The specimen sequenced was PBMCs. The V and J genes are TRBV5-1 and TRBJ2-1, with 9 nucleotides matching TRBD1. For the CDR3, the DNA is TGCGCCAGCAGCCGGGACAGGGCCTCCTACAATGAGCAGTTCTTC. It specifies CASSRDRASYNEQFF.